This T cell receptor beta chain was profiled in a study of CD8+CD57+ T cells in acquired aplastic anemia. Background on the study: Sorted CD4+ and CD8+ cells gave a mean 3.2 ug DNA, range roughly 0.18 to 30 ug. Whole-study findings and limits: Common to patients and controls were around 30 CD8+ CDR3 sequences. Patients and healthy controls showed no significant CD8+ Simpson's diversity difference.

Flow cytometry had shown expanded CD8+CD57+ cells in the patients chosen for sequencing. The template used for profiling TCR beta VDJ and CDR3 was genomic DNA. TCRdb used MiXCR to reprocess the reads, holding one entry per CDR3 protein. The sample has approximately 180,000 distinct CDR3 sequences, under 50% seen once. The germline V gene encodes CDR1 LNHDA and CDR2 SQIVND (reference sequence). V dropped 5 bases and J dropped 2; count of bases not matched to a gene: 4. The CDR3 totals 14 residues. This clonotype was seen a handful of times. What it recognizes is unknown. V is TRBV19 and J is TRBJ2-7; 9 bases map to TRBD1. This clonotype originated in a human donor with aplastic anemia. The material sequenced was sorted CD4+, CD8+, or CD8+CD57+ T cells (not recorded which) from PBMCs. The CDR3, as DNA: TGTGCCAGTAGTGCGGGACAGGGCCCCTACGAGCAGTACTTC. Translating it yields CASSAGQGPYEQYF.